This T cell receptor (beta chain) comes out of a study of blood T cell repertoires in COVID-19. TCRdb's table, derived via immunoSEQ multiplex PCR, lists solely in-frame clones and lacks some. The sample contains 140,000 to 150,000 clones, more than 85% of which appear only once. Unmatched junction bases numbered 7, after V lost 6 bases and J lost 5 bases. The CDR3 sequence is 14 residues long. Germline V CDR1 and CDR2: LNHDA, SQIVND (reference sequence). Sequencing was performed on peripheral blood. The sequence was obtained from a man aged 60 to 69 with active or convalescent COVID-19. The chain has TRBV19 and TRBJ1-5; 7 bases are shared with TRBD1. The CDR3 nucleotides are TGTGCCAGTAGGTATCGACAGGGACATCAGCCCCAGCATTTT. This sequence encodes CASRYRQGHQPQHF.